These T cell receptor beta chains were read from a single sample in a study of blood T cell repertoires in COVID-19. Sequenced by immunoSEQ multiplex PCR; TCRdb stores in-frame clones only, minus some. The table includes about 350,000 clones, 75% to 90% detected once. Source material: peripheral blood. These receptors were obtained from a woman aged 60-75 years with COVID-19, enrolled during active disease. Both conserved end residues are part of each CDR3. D genes are given only for firm matches. Clone sizes are given selectively: once, few, many, or a class where the clone is expanded.

v_gene: TRBV5-1
j_gene: TRBJ2-2
d_gene: TRBD1
len: 15
abundance: NA
CDR3nt: TGCGCCAGCAGCTTACAGGGGGCCGGTGGCGGGGAGCTGTTTTTT
CDR3aa: CASSLQGAGGGELFF

v_gene: TRBV7-8
j_gene: TRBJ2-3
d_gene: TRBD1
len: 15
abundance: NA
CDR3nt: TGTGCCAGCAGCTTAAGACAGGGCCGCACAGATACGCAGTATTTT
CDR3aa: CASSLRQGRTDTQYF

v_gene: TRBV5-4
j_gene: TRBJ1-4
d_gene: TRBD1
len: 14
abundance: NA
CDR3nt: TGTGCCAGCAGCTTGCAGGGGGCTGTTGAAAAACTGTTTTTT
CDR3aa: CASSLQGAVEKLFF

v_gene: TRBV9
j_gene: TRBJ2-2
d_gene: TRBD2
len: 16
abundance: NA
CDR3nt: TGTGCCAGCAGCGTTAGGACTAGCGGGGTCATCGGGGAGCTGTTTTTT
CDR3aa: CASSVRTSGVIGELFF

v_gene: TRBV6-1
j_gene: TRBJ1-3
d_gene: NA
len: 16
abundance: NA
CDR3nt: TGTGCCAGCAGTGAAGTCGCAGGCCACTCTGGAAACACCATATATTTT
CDR3aa: CASSEVAGHSGNTIYF

v_gene: TRBV5-5
j_gene: TRBJ1-1
d_gene: NA
len: 13
abundance: NA
CDR3nt: TGTGCCAGCAGCTTGGACTTGCGGACTGAAGCTTTCTTT
CDR3aa: CASSLDLRTEAFF

v_gene: TRBV5-1
j_gene: TRBJ2-1
d_gene: TRBD2
len: 16
abundance: NA
CDR3nt: TGCGCCAGCAGCTTGGACGGGGGGGGACCCTACAATGAGCAGTTCTTC
CDR3aa: CASSLDGGGPYNEQFF

v_gene: TRBV12-2
j_gene: TRBJ1-1
d_gene: NA
len: 13
abundance: NA
CDR3nt: TGTGCAAGTCGCTTAGCAATCGGTCGTGAAGCTTTCTTT
CDR3aa: CASRLAIGREAFF

v_gene: TRBV7-9
j_gene: TRBJ1-5
d_gene: TRBD1
len: 14
abundance: NA
CDR3nt: TGTGCCAGCAGCCCGGGGACAGCGAATCAGCCCCAGCATTTT
CDR3aa: CASSPGTANQPQHF

v_gene: TRBV2
j_gene: TRBJ1-2
d_gene: TRBD1
len: 13
abundance: NA
CDR3nt: TGTGCCAGCAGTGTACAGGGGAGTCGTGGCTACACCTTC
CDR3aa: CASSVQGSRGYTF

v_gene: TRBV5-1
j_gene: TRBJ2-1
d_gene: NA
len: 13
abundance: NA
CDR3nt: TGCGCCAGCAGCTGGACTGGCTACAATGAGCAGTTCTTC
CDR3aa: CASSWTGYNEQFF

v_gene: TRBV12-3/TRBV12-4
j_gene: TRBJ1-1
d_gene: NA
len: 13
abundance: NA
CDR3nt: TGTGCCAGCAGTTTTCTCGTTTTAACTGAAGCTTTCTTT
CDR3aa: CASSFLVLTEAFF

v_gene: TRBV2
j_gene: TRBJ2-3
d_gene: NA
len: 13
abundance: few
CDR3nt: TGTGCCAGCAGCCGAGACTACACAGATACGCAGTATTTT
CDR3aa: CASSRDYTDTQYF

v_gene: TRBV7-9
j_gene: TRBJ1-2
d_gene: TRBD1
len: 15
abundance: few
CDR3nt: TGTGCCAGCAGCGTAGGACAGGGAACTAACTATGGCTACACCTTC
CDR3aa: CASSVGQGTNYGYTF

v_gene: TRBV9
j_gene: TRBJ1-4
d_gene: NA
len: 16
abundance: NA
CDR3nt: TGTGCCAGCAGCGATCCCGGGCGGGCCCCCTATGAAAAACTGTTTTTT
CDR3aa: CASSDPGRAPYEKLFF

v_gene: TRBV27
j_gene: TRBJ1-2
d_gene: NA
len: 15
abundance: NA
CDR3nt: TGTGCCAGCAGACAAAAACTCGGGGAGGGTTATGGCTACACCTTC
CDR3aa: CASRQKLGEGYGYTF

v_gene: TRBV5-5
j_gene: TRBJ1-1
d_gene: NA
len: 16
abundance: NA
CDR3nt: TGTGCCAGCAGTACTCGCCCGGGACAACTGAACACTGAAGCTTTCTTT
CDR3aa: CASSTRPGQLNTEAFF

v_gene: TRBV7-2
j_gene: TRBJ1-1
d_gene: NA
len: 13
abundance: NA
CDR3nt: TGTGCCAGCAGCTTAATAGAGAACACTGAAGCTTTCTTT
CDR3aa: CASSLIENTEAFF

v_gene: TRBV5-1
j_gene: TRBJ2-7
d_gene: NA
len: 15
abundance: NA
CDR3nt: TGCGCCAGCAGCTTGGGATCTGACAGCTACTACGAGCAGTACTTC
CDR3aa: CASSLGSDSYYEQYF

v_gene: TRBV14
j_gene: TRBJ2-5
d_gene: NA
len: 12
abundance: NA
CDR3nt: TGTGCCAGCAGCGTCAGTCAAGAGACCCAGTACTTC
CDR3aa: CASSVSQETQYF

v_gene: TRBV5-1
j_gene: TRBJ2-3
d_gene: TRBD2
len: 14
abundance: NA
CDR3nt: TGCGCCAGCAGCTGGGAGGGTGGCACAGATACGCAGTATTTT
CDR3aa: CASSWEGGTDTQYF

v_gene: TRBV2
j_gene: TRBJ2-2
d_gene: TRBD1
len: 17
abundance: NA
CDR3nt: TGTGCCAGCAGTGAGGCCAGGGACAGGACGAACACCGGGGAGCTGTTTTTT
CDR3aa: CASSEARDRTNTGELFF